The next 31 T cell receptor beta chains were all read from a single sample in a study of tissue T cells after allogeneic stem cell transplantation. The time point denotes: mouse harvest day 7 after allogeneic transplant. Each mouse received 10^7 T-cell-depleted marrow cells plus 10^6 splenic CD5+ T cells by tail vein. Generated by immunoSEQ multiplex PCR, the TCRdb table keeps only in-frame clones and is missing some. Of about 8,300 clones in the sample, about 51% are singletons; the top ten hold 7% to 7.5%. What was sequenced was gut tissue. Receptors were obtained from a female BALB/c mouse given C57BL/6 T cells with graft-versus-host disease after an allogeneic hematopoietic cell transplant.

A word on this clone: The listed genes are named as in mouse. Coverage ceases 1 residue before the CDR3 finishes, and the germline J gene fills in the end. This rearrangement joins TRBV3 to TRBJ2-2; 9 positions match TRBD1. Germline CDR1 is SNHLY and CDR2 is FYNGKV (reference sequence). J was trimmed by 4 bases and V by 5 bases; bases with no gene match: 8. The CDR3 has 16 residues. The CDR3 DNA, read in part, is TGTGCCAGCAGCCACGGGACAGGGAGAGGCACCGGGCAGCTCTAC. Its translation: CASSHGTGRGTGQLY. The whole CDR3 region reads CASSHGTGRGTGQLYF. The full variable domain, with the rest looked up from reference TRBV3 and TRBJ2-2, is GPKVLQIPSHQIIDMGQMVTLNCDPVSNHLYFYWYKQILGQQMEFLVNFYNGKVMEKSKLFKDQFSVERPDGSYFTLKIQPTALEDSAVYFCASSHGTGRGTGQLYFGEGSKLTVL.

On this clone: The germline and genes are mouse ones. The sequenced fragment ends 1 residue before the CDR3 boundary, so the rest is inferred from the germline J gene. The chain carries TRBV3 and TRBJ1-1; tentatively, D is TRBD1 (5 bases). Germline CDR1 reads SNHLY; CDR2 reads FYNGKV (reference sequence). V was pared by 2 bases and J by 1 base, with 11 bases between. This CDR3 contains 15 residues. CDR3 residues: CASSLYKGTNTEVFF. The covered CDR3 bases are TGTGCCAGCAGCTTATACAAGGGGACGAACACAGAAGTCTTC. The whole variable domain, filled in from reference TRBV3 and TRBJ1-1, reads GPKVLQIPSHQIIDMGQMVTLNCDPVSNHLYFYWYKQILGQQMEFLVNFYNGKVMEKSKLFKDQFSVERPDGSYFTLKIQPTALEDSAVYFCASSLYKGTNTEVFFGKGTRLTVV.

Comments on this clone: Here the gene names and germline are mouse. The observed sequence ends 1 residue before the CDR3 terminus, with the missing tail filled in from the germline J gene. This sequence joins TRBV26 and TRBJ2-5; D may correspond to TRBD1 or TRBD2 (5 bases each). Looked up from germline, CDR1 is KGHPV and CDR2 is FQNQEV (reference sequence). The length of the CDR3 is 14 residues. V was trimmed by 5 bases and J by 1 base, leaving 10 bases between them. The DNA read from the CDR3 is TGTGCCAGCAGTTGGGGCTCCTACCAAGACACCCAGTAC. This gives the protein CASSWGSYQDTQY. The whole CDR3 protein is CASSWGSYQDTQYF. Based on the CDR3 plus reference TRBV26 and TRBJ2-5, the full variable domain is NSKVIQTPRYLVKGQGQKAKMRCIPEKGHPVVFWYQQNKNNEFKFLINFQNQEVLQQIDMTEKRFSAECPSNSPCSLEIQSSEAGDSALYLCASSWGSYQDTQYFGPGTRLLVL.

As regards this clone: Mouse gene names apply. The read terminates 1 residue before the CDR3 end, so the remaining end is supplied by the germline J gene. The chain couples TRBV23 to TRBJ2-4; the DNA was not compared with TRBD2, the D call given in the table. The CDR3 totals 15 residues. The germline V gene has CDR1 KGHTA and CDR2 FQNQQP. Here the CDR3 reads CSSSPLGVSQNTLYF. CDR3 DNA, as far as it was read: TGCTCCAGCAGTCCTCTGGGGGTTAGTCAAAACACCTTGTAC.

Only a few counts were recorded for this clone. Here the gene names and germline are mouse. The sequenced fragment ends 1 residue before the CDR3 boundary, so the rest is inferred from the germline J gene. This rearrangement joins TRBV26 to TRBJ2-4; no clear D. Trimming removed 2 bases from V and 0 bases from J, with 6 bases in between. The length of the CDR3 is 14 residues. Germline CDR1 is KGHPV and CDR2 is FQNQEV (reference sequence). CDR3 loop: CASSLHPSQNTLYF. The CDR3 DNA, read in part, is TGTGCCAGCAGTCTGCACCCTAGTCAAAACACCTTGTAC.

In the case of this clone: Mouse gene names apply. The read comes to an end 1 residue before the CDR3 does, leaving the germline J gene to fill in the end. The chain recombines TRBV15 with TRBJ2-2, with 8 bases matching TRBD2. V shed 3 bases and J 3 bases; nucleotides not matched to a gene: 3. From germline, CDR1 is SGHND and CDR2 FRSKSL. This CDR3 spans 15 amino acids. Here the CDR3 reads CASSFSGGYTGQLYF. The CDR3 bases that were read are TGTGCCAGCAGTTTTTCTGGGGGGTACACCGGGCAGCTCTAC.

Remarks on this clone: Mouse names are used for the genes. This CDR3 is CASSRETGGPFSYEQYF. Incomplete CDR3 DNA: TGTGCTAGCAGTAGAGAGACTGGGGGGCCCTTCTCCTATGAACAGTAC. The V call is TRBV17, the J call TRBJ2-7; 10 positions match TRBD2. The sequenced fragment ends 1 residue before the CDR3 boundary, so the rest is inferred from the germline J gene. This CDR3 spans 17 amino acids. Germline V gives CDR1 MNHDT, CDR2 YYDKIL. V was clipped by 0 bases and J by 0 bases; unmatched bases: 5.

Comments on this clone: Germline and genes: mouse. The read terminates 1 residue before the CDR3 end, so the remaining end is supplied by the germline J gene. The chain uses TRBV31 and TRBJ1-1, with D possibly matching TRBD1 (5 bases). There are 13 residues in the CDR3. CDR1 is GKSSPN and CDR2 is SITVG in the germline V gene. The germline V and J ends were trimmed by 3 bases and 0 bases, with 8 bases remaining between them. The CDR3 region is CAWRGLANTEVFF. The CDR3 bases that were read are TGTGCCTGGAGGGGACTGGCAAACACAGAAGTCTTC.

This clone is medium-sized by share. Gene names follow the mouse nomenclature. Read sequence stops 1 residue before the CDR3 end, and the germline J gene provides the missing end. The chain joins TRBV14 to TRBJ2-7, with 7 bases that match TRBD2. The germline CDR1 and CDR2 sequences are SGHDT and FRDEAV. V gave up 4 bases and J gave up 4 bases; unmatched junction bases: 2. This CDR3 has 12 amino acids. CDR3: CASSTGDYEQYF. Incomplete CDR3 DNA: TGTGCCAGCAGTACTGGGGATTATGAACAGTAC.

Comments on this clone: Mouse names are used for the genes. From the germline J gene comes the end of the CDR3, since the read stops 1 residue before it. The rearrangement links TRBV26 to TRBJ1-3, with D perhaps TRBD1 (6 bases). The CDR3 runs 15 residues. V lost 5 bases and J 0 bases, leaving 11 bases between the germline ends. The V gene's germline CDR1 is KGHPV and CDR2 FQNQEV (reference sequence). The CDR3 DNA, read in part, is TGTGCCAGCAGTAGGGACATTACTTCTGGAAATACGCTCTAT. Its translation: CASSRDITSGNTLY. The whole CDR3 is CASSRDITSGNTLYF.

As for this clone: Gene labels here are mouse ones. From the germline J gene comes the end of the CDR3, since the read stops 1 residue before it. The rearrangement links TRBV23 to TRBJ2-3; whether TRBD2, the table's D call, matches the DNA was not checked. Germline V CDR1 and CDR2: KGHTA, FQNQQP. The length of the CDR3 is 14 residues. The CDR3 DNA, read in part, is TGCTCCAGCAGTCAATCGACTAGTGCAGAAACGCTGTAT. It codes for CSSSQSTSAETLY. Given in full, the CDR3 is CSSSQSTSAETLYF.

On this clone itself: Gene names and germline refer to mouse. The sequence runs out 1 residue before the end of the CDR3; the remainder is reconstructed from the germline J gene. This rearrangement joins TRBV14 to TRBJ2-1; 8 bases align to TRBD1. The length of the CDR3 is 15 residues. The germline gives CDR1 SGHDT, CDR2 FRDEAV. V lost 1 base, J lost 3 bases, and 3 bases stayed unmatched. The sequenced part of the CDR3 DNA is TGTGCCAGCAGTTTCCCCCAGGGGGCCTATGCTGAGCAGTTC. Translation gives CASSFPQGAYAEQF. The whole CDR3 region reads CASSFPQGAYAEQFF.

A word on this clone: Gene names are mouse gene names. The DNA ends 1 residue before the CDR3 does, and the rest of the CDR3 is filled in from the germline J gene. Other DNA sequences from this sample encode an identical CDR3 as well. The rearrangement joins TRBV26 to TRBJ2-2; TRBD1 or TRBD2 may be the D gene (5 bases each). CDR3 length: 14 residues. V was cut by 2 bases and J by 1 base, with 5 bases left in between. The germline V gene has CDR1 KGHPV and CDR2 FQNQEV (reference sequence). The CDR3 region is CASSLGGNTGQLYF. The sequenced part of the CDR3 DNA is TGTGCCAGCAGTCTGGGGGGAAACACCGGGCAGCTCTAC.

This clone was counted only a few times. Gene and germline names: mouse. The read is 1 residue too short to cover the CDR3 end, so that end is filled in from the germline J gene. Additional DNA sequences in this sample encode the identical CDR3. The chain has TRBV26 and TRBJ2-7; TRBD2 is a possible D gene (5 bases). The CDR3 is made up of 14 amino acids. The ends were cut back, 3 bases at V and 0 bases at J, with 9 bases in the middle. Germline assignment: CDR1 KGHPV and CDR2 FQNQEV (reference sequence). The CDR3 loop reads CASSLGLSSYEQYF. The CDR3 bases that were read are TGTGCCAGCAGTCTCGGACTTAGCTCCTATGAACAGTAC.

With regard to this clone: The gene symbols are mouse symbols. The read ends 1 residue early relative to the CDR3; the germline J gene fills the gap. The gene calls are TRBV13-1 and TRBJ2-7; 8 nucleotides align to TRBD2. The CDR3 contains 12 residues. Losses at the gene ends were 5 bases for V and 7 bases for J; bases not matched to a gene: 5. The germline CDR1 and CDR2 sequences are NSHNY and SYGAGN. CDR3 loop: CASRDWEREQYF. The part of the CDR3 DNA that was read is TGTGCCAGCAGGGACTGGGAGAGGGAACAGTAC.

Worth noting for this clone: Mouse germline and gene names are used. The CDR3 end falls 1 residue outside the read, so it is completed with the germline J gene. The chain employs TRBV13-2 and TRBJ2-7; 7 bases line up with TRBD2. Germline V CDR1 and CDR2: NNHNN, SYGAGS (reference sequence). V lost 6 bases to trimming and J lost 0 bases; unmatched junction nucleotides: 3. The CDR3 is 13 amino acids. The sequenced part of the CDR3 DNA is TGTGCCAGCGCGACTGGGAGCTCCTATGAACAGTAC. This translates into CASATGSSYEQY. The CDR3 in its entirety is CASATGSSYEQYF.

About this clone itself: The germline and genes are mouse ones. The read ends 1 residue before the CDR3 terminus; that terminus is restored from the germline J gene. The chain has TRBV3 and TRBJ2-7; TRBD2 matches at 13 bases. The length of the CDR3 is 14 residues. The trim removed 4 bases at V and 9 bases at J, leaving 6 bases unmatched. Looked up from germline, CDR1 is SNHLY and CDR2 is FYNGKV (reference sequence). CDR3 sequence: CASSSDWGGAGQYF. The covered CDR3 bases are TGTGCCAGCAGCTCGGACTGGGGGGGCGCGGGACAGTAC.

The sample holds a few counts of this clone. The gene symbols are mouse symbols. The read terminates 1 residue before the CDR3 end, so the remaining end is supplied by the germline J gene. In the same sample, other DNA sequences code for this CDR3. The chain carries TRBV16 and TRBJ1-3; tentative D call: TRBD1 (5 bases). V lost 1 base to trimming and J lost 3 bases, with 7 bases between them. Per germline, CDR1 SGHSA and CDR2 FRNQAP. This CDR3 region has 14 residues. This CDR3 is CASSLAGSGNTLYF. The sequenced part of the CDR3 DNA is TGTGCAAGCAGCTTAGCAGGGAGTGGAAATACGCTCTAT.

This clone is medium-sized within its sample. Gene names are the mouse ones. The read is 1 residue too short to cover the CDR3 end, so that end is filled in from the germline J gene. The J gene is TRBJ2-5, the V gene TRBV14, with 8 bases identical to TRBD2. Per the germline V gene, CDR1 is SGHDT and CDR2 is FRDEAV. The CDR3 runs 13 residues. The ends lost 2 bases at V and 6 bases at J; junction bases unmatched: 2. The sequenced part of the CDR3 DNA is TGTGCCAGCAGTTTTGCTGGGGGGGACACCCAGTAC. This sequence encodes CASSFAGGDTQY. The CDR3, in full, reads CASSFAGGDTQYF.

A few counts support this clone. Gene names denote mouse genes. The sequenced fragment ends 1 residue before the CDR3 boundary, so the rest is inferred from the germline J gene. The rearrangement joins TRBV5 to TRBJ2-7, with TRBD2 matching 10 bases. The V gene's germline CDR1 is LGHNA and CDR2 YNLKQL (reference sequence). Germline trimming cut 3 bases from V and 4 bases from J; bases unmatched to any gene: 3. This CDR3 region has 14 residues. The CDR3 sequence: CASSHPGLGYEQYF. CDR3 bases read: TGTGCCAGCAGCCATCCGGGACTGGGGTATGAACAGTAC.

Turning to this clone: The germline and genes are mouse ones. The CDR3 goes on 1 residue after the read ends, and that part is filled in from the germline J gene. The chain has TRBV26 and TRBJ1-3; no clear D. This CDR3 contains 14 residues. Trimming shortened V by 6 bases and J by 0 bases, and 9 bases separated the two germline ends. Germline CDR1 KGHPV, CDR2 FQNQEV (reference sequence). The chain's CDR3 is CASSHDNSGNTLYF. The sequenced CDR3 bases are TGTGCCAGCAGCCATGACAATTCTGGAAATACGCTCTAT.

Remarks on this clone: These gene names are mouse names. The read falls 1 residue short of the CDR3 end, and the missing part is taken from the germline J gene. The chain combines TRBV26 with TRBJ1-2, with D tentatively TRBD1 (5 bases). The germline V gene encodes CDR1 KGHPV and CDR2 FQNQEV (reference sequence). The CDR3 sequence is 12 residues long. V lost 2 bases, J lost 6 bases, and 7 bases lay in between. CDR3 region: CASSLGGADYTF. CDR3 DNA (partial): TGTGCCAGCAGTCTGGGGGGAGCCGACTACACC.

Details on this clone: The gene names here belong to mouse. The observed sequence ends 1 residue before the CDR3 terminus, with the missing tail filled in from the germline J gene. This chain joins TRBV5 and TRBJ1-1; D not resolved. The CDR3 runs to 13 residues. In germline, CDR1 is LGHNA, CDR2 YNLKQL (reference sequence). Trimming took 1 base from V and 1 from J, leaving 4 bases between them. The CDR3: CASSQGGNTEVFF. Incomplete CDR3 DNA: TGTGCCAGCAGCCAAGGGGGAAACACAGAAGTCTTC.

In this sample, this clone turned up a few times. Gene names refer to mouse genes. Read sequence stops 1 residue before the CDR3 end, and the germline J gene provides the missing end. The V gene is TRBV17, the J gene TRBJ2-5, with 10 bases identical to TRBD2. This CDR3 spans 15 amino acids. CDR1 and CDR2 from the germline V gene are MNHDT and YYDKIL. V was pared by 1 base and J by 3 bases, with 1 base of the junction left unmatched. This CDR3 is CASSRVGLGQDTQYF. CDR3 DNA, as far as it was read: TGTGCTAGCAGTAGAGTGGGACTGGGGCAAGACACCCAGTAC.

This clone was recorded a few times. Gene names denote mouse genes. The read falls 1 residue short of the CDR3 end, and the missing part is taken from the germline J gene. The J gene is TRBJ2-5, the V gene TRBV23; the listed D gene, TRBD1, was not tested against the DNA. The CDR3 extends over 14 amino acids. Germline V gives CDR1 KGHTA, CDR2 FQNQQP. The sequenced CDR3 bases are TGCTCCAGCAGTCAAGACAGGGGGCGAGACACCCAGTAC. It is translated as CSSSQDRGRDTQY. The entire CDR3 protein is CSSSQDRGRDTQYF.

As for this clone: The genes are named according to mouse. Read sequence stops 1 residue before the CDR3 end, and the germline J gene provides the missing end. V and J are TRBV15 and TRBJ1-2; D may be TRBD1 (5 bases). V was shortened by 2 bases and J by 4 bases, with 8 bases between the two germline ends. Germline CDR1 and CDR2: SGHND and FRSKSL. There are 13 residues in the CDR3. CDR3 bases read: TGTGCCAGCAGTTTACAGGGAGGCTCCGACTACACC. Translating gives CASSLQGGSDYT. Given in full, the CDR3 is CASSLQGGSDYTF.

This clone was picked up one time. Gene names follow the mouse nomenclature. The read halts 1 residue ahead of the CDR3 end, with the missing end drawn from the germline J gene. V and J are TRBV26 and TRBJ2-2; 10 bases agree with TRBD1. The V segment lost 5 bases and the J segment 2 bases; nucleotides outside the gene matches: 5. The CDR3 totals 16 residues. Germline V gene lookup returns CDR1 KGHPV and CDR2 FQNQEV (reference sequence). The CDR3 reads CASSFRQGANTGQLYF. The sequenced part of the CDR3 DNA is TGTGCCAGCAGTTTTCGACAGGGGGCCAACACCGGGCAGCTCTAC.

Regarding this clone: The germline and genes are mouse ones. The DNA ends 1 residue before the CDR3 does, and the rest of the CDR3 is filled in from the germline J gene. The rearrangement links TRBV1 to TRBJ2-4; a weak D match, TRBD2 (6 bases). V lost 3 bases to trimming and J lost 5 bases, with 6 bases between them. From germline, CDR1 is NSQYPW and CDR2 LRSPGD (reference sequence). The CDR3 extends over 12 amino acids. CDR3 DNA (partial): TGCACCTGCAGTGCGGGGGGAAACACCTTGTAC. It yields the protein CTCSAGGNTLY. The CDR3 in full is CTCSAGGNTLYF.

As concerns this clone: The junction departs from the called germline gene at one end, perhaps through a read error. All gene names here are mouse names. With the read ending 1 residue before the CDR3 end, the germline J gene is used to fill in that end. This chain joins TRBV13-2 and TRBJ2-1; D remains unclear. The CDR3 is 14 residues long. CDR1 and CDR2 (germline): NNHNN, SYGAGS (reference sequence). The CDR3 loop reads CATGDENPYAEQFF. The DNA read from the CDR3 is TGTGCCACCGGTGATGAGAACCCCTATGCTGAGCAGTTC.

Concerning this clone: Gene names denote mouse genes. With the read ending 1 residue before the CDR3 end, the germline J gene is used to fill in that end. The chain has TRBV26 and TRBJ1-1, with unresolved D. CDR1 is KGHPV, CDR2 FQNQEV, per germline (reference sequence). CDR3 length: 13 residues. Between the trimmed V and J ends, which lost 4 bases and 0 bases, there was a span of 6 bases. CDR3 in amino acids: CASSPDTNTEVFF. The sequenced CDR3 bases are TGTGCCAGCAGTCCCGACACAAACACAGAAGTCTTC.

On this clone itself: Mouse germline and gene names are used. The read ends 1 residue shy of where the CDR3 ends; the end is completed using the germline J gene. This rearrangement joins TRBV19 to TRBJ1-1; D is perhaps TRBD1 (5 bases). The CDR3 runs 12 residues. Germline V gives CDR1 FNHDT, CDR2 SITEND (reference sequence). The V end was cut by 6 bases, the J end by 1 base, with 7 bases between. The CDR3 region is CASNGGNTEVFF. The part of the CDR3 DNA that was read is TGTGCCAGCAACGGGGGAAACACAGAAGTCTTC.